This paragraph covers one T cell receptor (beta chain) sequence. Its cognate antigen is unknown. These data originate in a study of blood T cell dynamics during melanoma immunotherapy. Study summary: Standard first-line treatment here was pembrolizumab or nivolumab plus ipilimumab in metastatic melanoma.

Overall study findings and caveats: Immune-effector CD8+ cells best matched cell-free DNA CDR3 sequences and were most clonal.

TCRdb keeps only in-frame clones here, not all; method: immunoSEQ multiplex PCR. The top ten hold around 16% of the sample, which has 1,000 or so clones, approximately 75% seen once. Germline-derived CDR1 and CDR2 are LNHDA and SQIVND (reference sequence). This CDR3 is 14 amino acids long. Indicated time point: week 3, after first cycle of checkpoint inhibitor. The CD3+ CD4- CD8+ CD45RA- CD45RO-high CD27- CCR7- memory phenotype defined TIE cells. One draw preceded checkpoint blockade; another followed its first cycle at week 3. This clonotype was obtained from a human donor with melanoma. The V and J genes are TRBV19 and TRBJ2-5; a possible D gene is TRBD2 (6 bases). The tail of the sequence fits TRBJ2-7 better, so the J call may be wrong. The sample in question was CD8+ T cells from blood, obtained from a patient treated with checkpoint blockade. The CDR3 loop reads CASSIASGPYEQYF. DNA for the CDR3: TGTGCCAGTAGTATAGCAAGCGGGCCCTACGAGCAGTACTTC.